This TCR beta chain was captured by sequencing in a study of long-term antiretroviral therapy in people with HIV. Study observations and caveats: Patients on ART gained diversity, which nonetheless stayed below transplant donor controls.

V shed 1 base and J shed 7 bases, with 11 bases lying between them. The length of the CDR3 is 13 residues. Germline V gene lookup returns CDR1 SQVTM and CDR2 ANQGSEA. Concerning this clone itself: Its cognate antigen is unknown.

Survey-level immunoSEQ v3.0 assays were run. Using immunoSEQ multiplex PCR, the repertoire was profiled, and TCRdb retains in-frame clones only, with some absent. In the table there are 12,000 or so clones, 70% to 80% of which are singletons. Sequences were derived from unsorted PBMCs, sampled 3 to 3.2 years before starting antiretroviral therapy. This rearrangement joins TRBV29-1 to TRBJ2-1; no firm D call. This clonotype originated in a man aged 40-49 years with HIV. CDR3 residues: CSVEGVHSNEQFF. The CDR3 DNA is TGCAGCGTTGAAGGGGTTCATTCGAATGAGCAGTTCTTC.